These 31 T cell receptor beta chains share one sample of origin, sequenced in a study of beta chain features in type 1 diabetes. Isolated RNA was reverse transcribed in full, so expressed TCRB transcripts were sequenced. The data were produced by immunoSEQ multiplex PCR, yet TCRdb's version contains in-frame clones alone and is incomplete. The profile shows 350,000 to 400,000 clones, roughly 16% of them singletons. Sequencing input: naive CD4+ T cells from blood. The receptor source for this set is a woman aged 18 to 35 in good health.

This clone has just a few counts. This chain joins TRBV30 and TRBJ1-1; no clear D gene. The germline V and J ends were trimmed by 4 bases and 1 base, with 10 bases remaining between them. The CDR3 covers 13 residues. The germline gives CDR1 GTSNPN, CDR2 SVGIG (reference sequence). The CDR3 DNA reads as TGTGCCTGGACCAACCTAGGGAACACTGAAGCTTTCTTT. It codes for CAWTNLGNTEAFF.

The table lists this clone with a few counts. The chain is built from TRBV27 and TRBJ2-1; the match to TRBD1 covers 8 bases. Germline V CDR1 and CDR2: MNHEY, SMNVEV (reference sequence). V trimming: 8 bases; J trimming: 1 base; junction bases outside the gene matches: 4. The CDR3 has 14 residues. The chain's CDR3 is CASRTGMSYNEQFF. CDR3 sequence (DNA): TGTGCCAGCCGGACAGGGATGTCCTACAATGAGCAGTTCTTC.

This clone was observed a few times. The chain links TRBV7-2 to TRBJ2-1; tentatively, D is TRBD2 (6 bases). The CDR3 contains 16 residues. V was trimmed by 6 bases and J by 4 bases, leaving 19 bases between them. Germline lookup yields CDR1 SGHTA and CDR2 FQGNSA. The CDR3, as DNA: TGTGCCAGCAGATACCACATGAGGGCGGGATACAATGAGCAGTTCTTC. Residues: CASRYHMRAGYNEQFF.

This CDR3 is CASSLVQAGVGGELFF. In DNA form, the CDR3 reads TGCGCCAGCAGCTTGGTTCAAGCGGGAGTTGGCGGGGAGCTGTTTTTT. The chain joins TRBV5-1 to TRBJ2-2, with 8 bases identical to TRBD2. V lost 0 bases and J lost 7; bases outside the gene matches: 8. The V gene's germline CDR1 is SGHRS and CDR2 YFSETQ. This CDR3 contains 16 residues. The entire variable domain, with the rest obtained from reference TRBV5-1 and TRBJ2-2, is as follows: KAGVTQTPRYLIKTRGQQVTLSCSPISGHRSVSWYQQTPGQGLQFLFEYFSETQRNKGNFPGRFSGRQFSNSRSEMNVSTLELGDSALYLCASSLVQAGVGGELFFGEGSRLTVL.

As DNA, the CDR3 is TGTGCCAGCTCGCCCTCTCGGGGGACCAATGAGCAGTTCTTC. It specifies CASSPSRGTNEQFF. V usage is TRBV18 and J usage is TRBJ2-1; possible D gene TRBD2, 6 bases. The CDR3 loop spans 14 amino acids. Trimming removed 6 bases at V and 6 bases at J, with 15 bases between. Per germline, CDR1 KGHSH and CDR2 LQKENI.

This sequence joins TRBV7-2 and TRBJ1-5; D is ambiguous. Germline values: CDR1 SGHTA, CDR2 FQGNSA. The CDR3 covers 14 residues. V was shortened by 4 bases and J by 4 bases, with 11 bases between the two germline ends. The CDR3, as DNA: TGTGCCAGCAGCTGGGCCGCGGGTAATCAGCCCCAGCATTTT. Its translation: CASSWAAGNQPQHF.

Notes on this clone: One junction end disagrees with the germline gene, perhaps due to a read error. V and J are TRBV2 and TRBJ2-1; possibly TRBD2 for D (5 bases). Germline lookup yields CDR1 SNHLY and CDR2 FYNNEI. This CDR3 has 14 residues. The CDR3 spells CASSEGLPYNEQFF. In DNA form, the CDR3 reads TGTGCCAGCAGCGAAGGACTTCCTTACAATGAGCAGTTCTTC.

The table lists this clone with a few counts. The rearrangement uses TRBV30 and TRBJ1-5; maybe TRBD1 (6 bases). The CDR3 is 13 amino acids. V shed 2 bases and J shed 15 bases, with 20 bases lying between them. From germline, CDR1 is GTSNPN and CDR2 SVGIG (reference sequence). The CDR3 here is CAWSTAHGQLGHF. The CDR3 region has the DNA TGTGCCTGGAGTACCGCCCATGGACAGTTAGGGCATTTT.

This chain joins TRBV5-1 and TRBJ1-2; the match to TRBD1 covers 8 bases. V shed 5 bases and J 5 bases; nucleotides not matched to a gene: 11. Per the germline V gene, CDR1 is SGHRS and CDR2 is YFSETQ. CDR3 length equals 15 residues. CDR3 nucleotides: TGCGCCAGCAGGACGGGACAGGTGTGGGATTATGGCTACACCTTC. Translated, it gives CASRTGQVWDYGYTF.

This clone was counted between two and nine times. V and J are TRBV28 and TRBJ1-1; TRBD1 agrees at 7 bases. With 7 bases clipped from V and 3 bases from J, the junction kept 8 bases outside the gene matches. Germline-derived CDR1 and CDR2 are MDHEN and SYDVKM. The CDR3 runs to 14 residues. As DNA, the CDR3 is TGTGCCAGCATCTCGCCACAGGGGTACACTGAAGCTTTCTTT. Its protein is CASISPQGYTEAFF.

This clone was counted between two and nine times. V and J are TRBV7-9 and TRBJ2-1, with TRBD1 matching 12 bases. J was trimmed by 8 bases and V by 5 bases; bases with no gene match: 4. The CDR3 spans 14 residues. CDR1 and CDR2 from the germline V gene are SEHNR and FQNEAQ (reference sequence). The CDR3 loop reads CASSTGTGGDEQFF. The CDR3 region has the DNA TGTGCCAGCAGCACTGGGACAGGGGGCGATGAGCAGTTCTTC.

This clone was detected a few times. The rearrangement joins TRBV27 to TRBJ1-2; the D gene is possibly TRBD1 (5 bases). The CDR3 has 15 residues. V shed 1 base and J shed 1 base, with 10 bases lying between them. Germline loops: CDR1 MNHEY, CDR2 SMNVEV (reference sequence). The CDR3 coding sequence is TGTGCCAGCAGTTTATTGGGGCGAGATAACTATGGCTACACCTTC. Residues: CASSLLGRDNYGYTF.

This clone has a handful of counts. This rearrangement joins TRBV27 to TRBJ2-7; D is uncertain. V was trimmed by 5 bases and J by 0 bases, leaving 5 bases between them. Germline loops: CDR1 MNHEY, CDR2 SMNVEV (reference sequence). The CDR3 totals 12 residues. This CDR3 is CASSPYSYEQYF. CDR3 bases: TGTGCCAGCAGTCCCTACTCCTACGAGCAGTACTTC.

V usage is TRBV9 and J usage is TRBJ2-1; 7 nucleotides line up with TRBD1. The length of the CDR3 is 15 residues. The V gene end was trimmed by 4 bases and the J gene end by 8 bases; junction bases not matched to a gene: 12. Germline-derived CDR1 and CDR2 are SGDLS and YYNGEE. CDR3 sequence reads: CASSPQGQGFYEQFF. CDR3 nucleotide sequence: TGTGCCAGCAGCCCACAGGGGCAAGGTTTCTATGAGCAGTTCTTC.

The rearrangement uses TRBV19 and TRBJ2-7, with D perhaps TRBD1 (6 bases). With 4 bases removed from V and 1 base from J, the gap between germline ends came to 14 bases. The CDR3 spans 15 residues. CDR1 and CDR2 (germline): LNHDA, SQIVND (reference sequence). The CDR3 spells CASSTSRDTSYEQYF. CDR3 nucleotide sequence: TGTGCCAGTAGTACGAGCCGGGACACTTCCTACGAGCAGTACTTC. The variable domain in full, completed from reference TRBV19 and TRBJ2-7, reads DGGITQSPKYLFRKEGQNVTLSCEQNLNHDAMYWYRQDPGQGLRLIYYSQIVNDFQKGDIAEGYSVSREKKESFPLTVTSAQKNPTAFYLCASSTSRDTSYEQYFGPGTRLTVT.

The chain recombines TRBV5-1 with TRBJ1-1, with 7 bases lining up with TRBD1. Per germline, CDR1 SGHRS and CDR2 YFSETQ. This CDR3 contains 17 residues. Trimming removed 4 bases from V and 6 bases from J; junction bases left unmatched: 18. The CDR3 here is CASSAYTGAGSSAEAFF. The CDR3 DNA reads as TGCGCCAGCAGCGCCTATACAGGGGCCGGTAGTTCCGCTGAAGCTTTCTTT.

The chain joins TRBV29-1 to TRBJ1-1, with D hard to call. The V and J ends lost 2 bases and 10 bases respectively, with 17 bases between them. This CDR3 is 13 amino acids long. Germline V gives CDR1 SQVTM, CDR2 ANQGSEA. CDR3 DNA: TGCAGCGTTGAAACCGACTCGAGTCCGGCAGCTTTCTTT. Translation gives CSVETDSSPAAFF. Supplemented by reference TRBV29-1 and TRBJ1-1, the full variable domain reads SAVISQKPSRDICQRGTSLTIQCQVDSQVTMMFWYRQQPGQSLTLIATANQGSEATYESGFVIDKFPISRPNLTFSTLTVSNMSPEDSSIYLCSVETDSSPAAFFGQGTRLTVV.

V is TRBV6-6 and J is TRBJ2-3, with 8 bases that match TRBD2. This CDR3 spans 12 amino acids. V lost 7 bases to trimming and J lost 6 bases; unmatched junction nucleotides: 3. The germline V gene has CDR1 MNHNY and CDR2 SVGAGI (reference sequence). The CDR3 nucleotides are TGTGCCAGCAATCGCGGGAGGGATACGCAGTATTTT. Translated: CASNRGRDTQYF.

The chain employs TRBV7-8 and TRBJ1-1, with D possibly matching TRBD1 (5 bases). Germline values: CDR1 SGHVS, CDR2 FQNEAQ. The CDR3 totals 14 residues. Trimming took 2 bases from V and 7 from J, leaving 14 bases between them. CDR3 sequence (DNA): TGTGCCAGCAGCTTAATGGGGCGCGGCGGTGAAGCTTTCTTT. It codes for CASSLMGRGGEAFF. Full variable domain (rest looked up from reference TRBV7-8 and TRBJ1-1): GAGVSQSPRYKVAKRGQDVALRCDPISGHVSLFWYQQALGQGPEFLTYFQNEAQLDKSGLPSDRFFAERPEGSVSTLKIQRTQQEDSAVYLCASSLMGRGGEAFFGQGTRLTVV.

In DNA, the CDR3 is TGTGCCAGCAGCTTGAGGGAATTCAATGAGCAGTTCTTC. This encodes CASSLREFNEQFF. V and J are TRBV7-9 and TRBJ2-1; TRBD2 is a possible D gene (5 bases). V was clipped by 3 bases and J by 6 bases, with 9 bases between them. The length of the CDR3 is 13 residues. Germline V gene sequence: CDR1 SEHNR, CDR2 FQNEAQ (reference sequence).

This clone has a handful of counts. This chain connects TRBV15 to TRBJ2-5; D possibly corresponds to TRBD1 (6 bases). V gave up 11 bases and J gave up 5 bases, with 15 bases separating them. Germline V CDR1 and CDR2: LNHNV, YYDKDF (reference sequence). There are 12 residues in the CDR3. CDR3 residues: CAVYRVGETQYF. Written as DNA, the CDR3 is TGTGCCGTCTACAGGGTTGGCGAGACCCAGTACTTC. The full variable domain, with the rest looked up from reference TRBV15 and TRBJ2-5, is DAMVIQNPRYQVTQFGKPVTLSCSQTLNHNVMYWYQQKSSQAPKLLFHYYDKDFNNEADTPDNFQSRRPNTSFCFLDIRSPGLGDTAMYLCAVYRVGETQYFGPGTRLLVL.

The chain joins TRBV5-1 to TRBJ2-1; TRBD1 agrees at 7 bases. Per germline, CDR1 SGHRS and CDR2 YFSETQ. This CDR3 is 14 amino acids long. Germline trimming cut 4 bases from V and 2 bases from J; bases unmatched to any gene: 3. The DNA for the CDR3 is TGCGCCAGCAGCCCCGGGACAGCCTACAATGAGCAGTTCTTC. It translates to CASSPGTAYNEQFF. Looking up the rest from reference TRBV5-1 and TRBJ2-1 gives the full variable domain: KAGVTQTPRYLIKTRGQQVTLSCSPISGHRSVSWYQQTPGQGLQFLFEYFSETQRNKGNFPGRFSGRQFSNSRSEMNVSTLELGDSALYLCASSPGTAYNEQFFGPGTRLTVL.

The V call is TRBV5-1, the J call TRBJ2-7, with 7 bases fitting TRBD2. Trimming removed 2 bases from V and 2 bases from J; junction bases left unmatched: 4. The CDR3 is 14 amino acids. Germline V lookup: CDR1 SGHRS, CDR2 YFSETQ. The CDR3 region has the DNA TGCGCCAGCAGCTTAGCGGGATCCCCCTACGAGCAGTACTTC. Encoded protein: CASSLAGSPYEQYF. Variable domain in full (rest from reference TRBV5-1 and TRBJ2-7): KAGVTQTPRYLIKTRGQQVTLSCSPISGHRSVSWYQQTPGQGLQFLFEYFSETQRNKGNFPGRFSGRQFSNSRSEMNVSTLELGDSALYLCASSLAGSPYEQYFGPGTRLTVT.

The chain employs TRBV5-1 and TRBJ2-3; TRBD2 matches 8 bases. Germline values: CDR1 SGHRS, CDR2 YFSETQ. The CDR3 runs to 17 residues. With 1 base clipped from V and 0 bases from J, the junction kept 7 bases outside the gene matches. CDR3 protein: CASSLREGPPSTDTQYF. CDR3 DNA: TGCGCCAGCAGCTTGCGGGAGGGTCCGCCTAGCACAGATACGCAGTATTTT.

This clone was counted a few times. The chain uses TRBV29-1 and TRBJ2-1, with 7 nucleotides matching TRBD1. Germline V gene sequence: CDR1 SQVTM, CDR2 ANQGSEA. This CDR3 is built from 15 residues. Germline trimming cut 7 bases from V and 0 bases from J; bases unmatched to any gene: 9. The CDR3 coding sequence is TGCAGCGCTTGGACAGGTCGAAACTCCTACAATGAGCAGTTCTTC. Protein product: CSAWTGRNSYNEQFF.

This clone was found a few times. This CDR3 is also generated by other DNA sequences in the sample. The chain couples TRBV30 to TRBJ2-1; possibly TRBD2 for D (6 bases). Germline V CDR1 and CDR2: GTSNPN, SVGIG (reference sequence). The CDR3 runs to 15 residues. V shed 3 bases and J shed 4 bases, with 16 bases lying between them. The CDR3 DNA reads TGTGCCTGGAGCTCTCTAGCGTACGATTACAATGAGCAGTTCTTC. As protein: CAWSSLAYDYNEQFF.

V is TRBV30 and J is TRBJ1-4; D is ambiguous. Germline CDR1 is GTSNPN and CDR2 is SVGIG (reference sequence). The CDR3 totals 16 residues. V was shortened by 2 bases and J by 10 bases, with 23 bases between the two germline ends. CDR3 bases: TGTGCCTGGAGTCACACTAATTCCGGGTCCTCGGGAAAACTGTTTTTT. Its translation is CAWSHTNSGSSGKLFF.

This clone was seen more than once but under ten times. CDR3 protein: CASSPRAGNSQPQHF. CDR3 DNA: TGTGCCAGCAGCCCGCGCGCAGGGAATAGTCAGCCCCAGCATTTT. The chain is built from TRBV7-2 and TRBJ1-5; D possibly corresponds to TRBD1 (5 bases). The V gene lost 5 bases and the J gene lost 6 bases, with 17 bases spanning the gap. CDR3 size: 15 residues. From germline, CDR1 is SGHTA and CDR2 FQGNSA.

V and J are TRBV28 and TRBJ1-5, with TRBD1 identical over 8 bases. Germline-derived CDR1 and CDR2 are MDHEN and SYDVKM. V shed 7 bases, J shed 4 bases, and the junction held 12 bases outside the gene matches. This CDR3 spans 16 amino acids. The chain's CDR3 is CASTRTGSGMNQPQHF. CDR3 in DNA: TGTGCCAGCACCCGGACAGGGTCGGGGATGAATCAGCCCCAGCATTTT.

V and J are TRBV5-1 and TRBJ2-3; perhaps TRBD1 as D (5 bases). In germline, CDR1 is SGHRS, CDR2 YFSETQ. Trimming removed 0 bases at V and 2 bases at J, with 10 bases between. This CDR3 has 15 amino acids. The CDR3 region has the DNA TGCGCCAGCAGCTTGGGAAGGGGATCCACAGATACGCAGTATTTT. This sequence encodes CASSLGRGSTDTQYF. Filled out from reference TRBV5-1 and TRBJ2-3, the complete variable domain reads KAGVTQTPRYLIKTRGQQVTLSCSPISGHRSVSWYQQTPGQGLQFLFEYFSETQRNKGNFPGRFSGRQFSNSRSEMNVSTLELGDSALYLCASSLGRGSTDTQYFGPGTRLTVL.

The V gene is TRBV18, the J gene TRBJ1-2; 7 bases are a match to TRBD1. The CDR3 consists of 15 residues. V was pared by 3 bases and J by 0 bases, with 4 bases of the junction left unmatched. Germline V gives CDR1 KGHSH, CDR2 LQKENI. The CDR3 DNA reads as TGTGCCAGCTCACCGGGACAGCCCTCTAACTATGGCTACACCTTC. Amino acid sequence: CASSPGQPSNYGYTF.